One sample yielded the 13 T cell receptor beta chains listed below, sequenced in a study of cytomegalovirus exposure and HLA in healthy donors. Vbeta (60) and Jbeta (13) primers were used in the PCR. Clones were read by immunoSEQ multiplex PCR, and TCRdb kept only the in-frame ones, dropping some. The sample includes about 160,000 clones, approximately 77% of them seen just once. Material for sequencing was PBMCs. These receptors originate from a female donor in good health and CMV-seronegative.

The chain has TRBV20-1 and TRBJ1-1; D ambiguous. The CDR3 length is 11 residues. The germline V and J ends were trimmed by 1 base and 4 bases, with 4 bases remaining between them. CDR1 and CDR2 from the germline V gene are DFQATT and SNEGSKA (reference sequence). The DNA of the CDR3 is TGCAGTGCTAGAGGCAGCACTGAAGCTTTCTTT. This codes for CSARGSTEAFF.

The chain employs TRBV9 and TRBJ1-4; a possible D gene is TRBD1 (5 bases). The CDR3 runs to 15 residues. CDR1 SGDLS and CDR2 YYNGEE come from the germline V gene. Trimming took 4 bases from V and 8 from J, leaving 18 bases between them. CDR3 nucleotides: TGTGCCAGCAGCTCCCCCCCTGGGGGGGGAGAAAAACTGTTTTTT. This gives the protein CASSSPPGGGEKLFF.

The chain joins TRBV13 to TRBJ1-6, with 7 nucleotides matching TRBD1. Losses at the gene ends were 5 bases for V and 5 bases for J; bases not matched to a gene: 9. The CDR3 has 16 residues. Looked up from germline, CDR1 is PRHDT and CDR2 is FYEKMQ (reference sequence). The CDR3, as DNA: TGTGCCAGCAGCCCAAAGGGGGCGCTGGATAATTCACCCCTCCACTTT. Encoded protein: CASSPKGALDNSPLHF.

The CDR3 protein is CASSRGMRGEQFF. The CDR3 nucleotides read TGTGCCAGCAGCCGAGGTATGCGGGGTGAGCAGTTCTTC. V is TRBV2 and J is TRBJ2-1, with a tentative D call TRBD2 (6 bases). The CDR3 sequence is 13 residues long. Germline CDR1 is SNHLY and CDR2 is FYNNEI. The germline V and J ends were trimmed by 6 bases and 9 bases, with 15 bases remaining between them.

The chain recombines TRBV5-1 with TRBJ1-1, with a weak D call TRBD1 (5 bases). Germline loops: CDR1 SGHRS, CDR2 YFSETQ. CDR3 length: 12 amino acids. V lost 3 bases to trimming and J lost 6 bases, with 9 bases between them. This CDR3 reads CASSSTRAEAFF. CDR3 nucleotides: TGCGCCAGCAGCTCGACCAGGGCTGAAGCTTTCTTT.

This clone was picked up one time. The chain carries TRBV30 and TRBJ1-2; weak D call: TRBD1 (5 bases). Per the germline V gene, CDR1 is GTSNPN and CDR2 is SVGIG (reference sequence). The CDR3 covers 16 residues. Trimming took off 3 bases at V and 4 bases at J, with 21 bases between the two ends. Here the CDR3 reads CAWSDLGPPELYGYTF. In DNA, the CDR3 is TGTGCCTGGAGCGACCTGGGGCCCCCGGAACTCTATGGCTACACCTTC.

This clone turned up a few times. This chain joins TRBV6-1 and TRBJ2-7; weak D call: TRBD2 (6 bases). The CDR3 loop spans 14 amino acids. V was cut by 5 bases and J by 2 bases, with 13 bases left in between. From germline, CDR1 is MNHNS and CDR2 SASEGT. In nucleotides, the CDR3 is TGTGCCAGCAGTTTGGCGGGGACGCCCTACGAGCAGTACTTC. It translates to CASSLAGTPYEQYF.

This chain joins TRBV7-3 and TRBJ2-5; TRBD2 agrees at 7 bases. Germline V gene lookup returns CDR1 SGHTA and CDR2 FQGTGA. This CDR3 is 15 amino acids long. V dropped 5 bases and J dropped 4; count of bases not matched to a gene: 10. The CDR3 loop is CASSPFGRETETQYF. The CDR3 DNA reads TGTGCCAGCAGCCCCTTTGGGCGGGAGACAGAGACCCAGTACTTC.

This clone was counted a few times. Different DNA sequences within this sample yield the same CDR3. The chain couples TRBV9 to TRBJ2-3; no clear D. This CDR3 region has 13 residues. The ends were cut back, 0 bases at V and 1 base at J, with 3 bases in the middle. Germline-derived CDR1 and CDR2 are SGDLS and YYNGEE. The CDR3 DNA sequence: TGTGCCAGCAGCGTAGGCGGCACAGATACGCAGTATTTT. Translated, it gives CASSVGGTDTQYF.

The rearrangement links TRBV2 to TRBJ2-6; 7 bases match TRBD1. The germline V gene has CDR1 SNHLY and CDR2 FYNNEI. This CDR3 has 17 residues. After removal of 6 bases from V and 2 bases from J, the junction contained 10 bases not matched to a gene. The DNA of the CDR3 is TGTGCCAGCAGCCCCACGCCAGGGGGTACTGGGGCCAACGTCCTGACTTTC. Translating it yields CASSPTPGGTGANVLTF. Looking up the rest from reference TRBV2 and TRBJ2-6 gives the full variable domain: EPEVTQTPSHQVTQMGQEVILRCVPISNHLYFYWYRQILGQKVEFLVSFYNNEISEKSEIFDDQFSVERPDGSNFTLKIRSTKLEDSAMYFCASSPTPGGTGANVLTFGAGSRLTVL.

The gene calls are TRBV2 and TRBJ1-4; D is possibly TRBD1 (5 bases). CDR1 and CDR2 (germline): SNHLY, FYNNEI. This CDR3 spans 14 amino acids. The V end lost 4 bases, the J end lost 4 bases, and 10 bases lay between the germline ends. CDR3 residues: CASSAGTFNEKLFF. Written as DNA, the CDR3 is TGTGCCAGCAGTGCCGGGACTTTTAATGAAAAACTGTTTTTT.

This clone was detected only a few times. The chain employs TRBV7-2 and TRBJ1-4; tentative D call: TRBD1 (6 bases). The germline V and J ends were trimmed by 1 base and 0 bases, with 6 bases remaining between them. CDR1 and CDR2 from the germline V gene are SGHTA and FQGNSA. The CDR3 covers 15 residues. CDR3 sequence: CASSLDRATNEKLFF. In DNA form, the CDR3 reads TGTGCCAGCAGCTTAGACAGGGCAACTAATGAAAAACTGTTTTTT.

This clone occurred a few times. The CDR3 DNA reads as TGTGCCAGCAGCCAAGCTATGACAGGGGACTATGGCTACACCTTC. This encodes CASSQAMTGDYGYTF. The V gene is TRBV4-2, the J gene TRBJ1-2, with 8 bases that match TRBD1. Unmatched junction bases numbered 4, after V lost 1 base and J lost 3 bases. Germline V CDR1 and CDR2: LGHNA, YNFKEQ. CDR3 length: 15 residues.